This T cell receptor (beta chain) came from a study of OX40 agonist ivuxolimab in advanced cancers. Generated by immunoSEQ multiplex PCR, the TCRdb table keeps only in-frame clones and is missing some. The sample holds fewer than 85,000 clones, 75% to 95% seen once. Germline V CDR1 and CDR2: SGHAT, FQNNGV. With V trimmed by 0 bases and J by 5 bases, 1 base remained unmatched. This CDR3 is 14 amino acids long. Study-wide results and limits: At 0.1 to 3.0 mg/kg and by week 6, CD4+ and CD8+ T cells in the blood had expanded clonally.

To note about this clone: Its antigen is unidentified.

This TCR derives from an adult with an advanced solid tumor such as melanoma, head and neck, liver or kidney cancer. The chain combines TRBV11-2 with TRBJ1-1, with 9 nucleotides matching TRBD1. The specimen comprised CD4+ or CD8+ T cells sorted from blood, sampled in a trial of the OX40 agonist ivuxolimab. In DNA, the CDR3 is TGTGCCAGCAGCTTAGATGGACAGGGGACTGAAGCTTTCTTT. Amino acid sequence: CASSLDGQGTEAFF.